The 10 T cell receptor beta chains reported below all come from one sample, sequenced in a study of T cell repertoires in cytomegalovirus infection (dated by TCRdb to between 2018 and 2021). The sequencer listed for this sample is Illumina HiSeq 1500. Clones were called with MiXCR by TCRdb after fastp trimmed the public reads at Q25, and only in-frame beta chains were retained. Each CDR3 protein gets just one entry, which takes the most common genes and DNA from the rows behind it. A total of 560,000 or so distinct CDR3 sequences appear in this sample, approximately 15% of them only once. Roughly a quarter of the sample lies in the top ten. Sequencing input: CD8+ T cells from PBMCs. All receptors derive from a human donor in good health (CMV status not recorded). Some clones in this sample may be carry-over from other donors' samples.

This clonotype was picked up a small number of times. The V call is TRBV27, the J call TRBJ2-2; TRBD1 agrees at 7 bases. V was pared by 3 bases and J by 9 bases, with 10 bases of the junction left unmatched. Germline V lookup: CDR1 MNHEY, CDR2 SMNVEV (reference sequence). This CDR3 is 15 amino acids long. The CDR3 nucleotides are TGTGCCAGCAGTTTCACCGGGACAGCCCTTCGGGAGCTGTTTTTT. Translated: CASSFTGTALRELFF.

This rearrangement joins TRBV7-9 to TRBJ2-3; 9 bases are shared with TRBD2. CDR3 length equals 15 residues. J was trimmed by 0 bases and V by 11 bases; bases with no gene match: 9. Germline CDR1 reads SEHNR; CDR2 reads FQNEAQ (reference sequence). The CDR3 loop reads CADEGLAASTDTQYF. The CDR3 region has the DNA TGTGCCGATGAGGGACTAGCTGCTAGCACAGATACGCAGTATTTT.

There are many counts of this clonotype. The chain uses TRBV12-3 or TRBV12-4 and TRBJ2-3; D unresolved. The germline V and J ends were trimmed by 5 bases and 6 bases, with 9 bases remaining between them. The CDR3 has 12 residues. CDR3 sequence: CASSAISDTQYF. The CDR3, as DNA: TGTGCCAGCAGTGCAATATCGGATACGCAGTATTTT.

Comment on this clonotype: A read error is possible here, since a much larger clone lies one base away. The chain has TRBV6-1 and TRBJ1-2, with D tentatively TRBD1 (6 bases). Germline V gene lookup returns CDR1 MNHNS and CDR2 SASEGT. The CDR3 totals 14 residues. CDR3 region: CASSLQGWGYGYSF. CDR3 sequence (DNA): TGTGCCAGCAGTTTACAGGGATGGGGCTATGGCTACAGCTTC.

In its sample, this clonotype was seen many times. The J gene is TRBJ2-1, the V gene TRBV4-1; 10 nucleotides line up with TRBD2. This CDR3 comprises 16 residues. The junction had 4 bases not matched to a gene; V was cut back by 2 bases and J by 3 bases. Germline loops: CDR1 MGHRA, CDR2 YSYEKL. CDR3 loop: CASSQSGTSVYNEQFF. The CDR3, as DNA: TGCGCCAGCAGCCAATCCGGGACTAGCGTCTACAATGAGCAGTTCTTC.

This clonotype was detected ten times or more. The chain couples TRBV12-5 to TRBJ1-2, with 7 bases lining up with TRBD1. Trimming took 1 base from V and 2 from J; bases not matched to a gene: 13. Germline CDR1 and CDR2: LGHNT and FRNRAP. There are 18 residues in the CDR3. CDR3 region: CASGLELGQDRANYGYTF. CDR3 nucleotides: TGTGCTAGTGGTTTGGAACTGGGCCAAGACAGGGCCAACTATGGCTACACCTTC.

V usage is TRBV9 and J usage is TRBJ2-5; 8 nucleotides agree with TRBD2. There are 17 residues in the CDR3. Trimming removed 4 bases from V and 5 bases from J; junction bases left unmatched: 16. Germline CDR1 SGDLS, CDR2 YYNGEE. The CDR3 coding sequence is TGTGCCAGCAGCCCCCGGACTAGCTTCTACCTTGGGGAGACCCAGTACTTC. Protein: CASSPRTSFYLGETQYF.

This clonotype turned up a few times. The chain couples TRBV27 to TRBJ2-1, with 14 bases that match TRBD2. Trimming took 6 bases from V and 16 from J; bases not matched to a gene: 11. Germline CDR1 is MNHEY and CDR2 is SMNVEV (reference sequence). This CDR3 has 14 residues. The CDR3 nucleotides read TGTGCCAGCAGCCCAGGGGGACTAGCGGGAGTGGGATTCTTC. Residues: CASSPGGLAGVGFF.

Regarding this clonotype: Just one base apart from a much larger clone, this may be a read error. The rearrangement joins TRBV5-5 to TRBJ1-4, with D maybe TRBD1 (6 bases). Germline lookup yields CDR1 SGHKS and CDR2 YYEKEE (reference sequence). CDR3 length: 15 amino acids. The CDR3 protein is CVSSLAGGQGEKLFF. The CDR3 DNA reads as TGTGTCAGCAGCTTGGCCGGGGGGCAGGGTGAAAAACTGTTTTTT. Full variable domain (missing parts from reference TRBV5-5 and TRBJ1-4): DAGVTQSPTHLIKTRGQQVTLRCSPISGHKSVSWYQQVLGQGPQFIFQYYEKEERGRGNFPDRFSARQFPNYSSELNVNALLLGDSALYLCVSSLAGGQGEKLFFGSGTQLSVL.

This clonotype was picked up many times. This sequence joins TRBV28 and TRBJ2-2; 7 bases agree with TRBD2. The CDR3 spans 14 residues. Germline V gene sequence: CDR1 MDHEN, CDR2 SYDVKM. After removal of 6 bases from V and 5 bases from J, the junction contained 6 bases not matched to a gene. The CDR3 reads CASSGLVRTGELFF. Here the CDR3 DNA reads TGTGCCAGCAGCGGACTAGTGCGAACCGGGGAGCTGTTTTTT.